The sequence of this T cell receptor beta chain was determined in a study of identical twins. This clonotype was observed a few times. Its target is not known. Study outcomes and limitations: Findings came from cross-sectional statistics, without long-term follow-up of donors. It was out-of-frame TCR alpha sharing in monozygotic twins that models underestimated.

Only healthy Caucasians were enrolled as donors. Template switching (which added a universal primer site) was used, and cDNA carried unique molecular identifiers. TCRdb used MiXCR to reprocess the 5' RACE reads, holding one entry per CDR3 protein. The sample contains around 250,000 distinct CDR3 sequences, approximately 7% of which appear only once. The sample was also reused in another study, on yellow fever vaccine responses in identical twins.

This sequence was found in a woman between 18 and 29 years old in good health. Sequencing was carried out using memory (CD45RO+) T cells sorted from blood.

The CDR3 loop is CASSYRRGYNEQFF. The DNA for the CDR3 is TGTGCCAGCAGTTACAGACGGGGGTACAATGAGCAGTTCTTC. V gene TRBV6-5 combines with J gene TRBJ2-1; possible D gene TRBD2, 6 bases. The V and J ends lost 2 bases and 4 bases respectively, with 9 bases between them. Per the germline V gene, CDR1 is MNHEY and CDR2 is SVGAGI. The CDR3 length is 14 residues.